This is a list of T cell receptor beta chains from one sample in a study of OX40 agonist ivuxolimab in advanced cancers. Clones were read by immunoSEQ multiplex PCR, and TCRdb kept only the in-frame ones, dropping some. The table records more than 85,000 clones, less than 95% of them present only once. The source material was CD4+ or CD8+ T cells sorted from blood, sampled in a trial of the OX40 agonist ivuxolimab. These receptor sequences come from an adult with an advanced solid tumor such as melanoma, head and neck, liver or kidney cancer. Each CDR3 is given with its conserved first and last residue. D genes are given only for firm matches. Rows may omit the clone size; those that give it use once, few, many or a size class.

D	length	V	J	size	CDR3	DNA
TRBD2	15	TRBV7-3	TRBJ2-5	once	CASSMTSGEWETQYF	TGTGCCAGCAGCATGACTAGCGGGGAGTGGGAGACCCAGTACTTC
.	13	TRBV10-1	TRBJ1-1	.	CANTEDSNTEAFF	TGCGCCAACACCGAAGACAGTAACACTGAAGCTTTCTTT
.	17	TRBV19	TRBJ2-4	.	CASSIGKGGGGKNIQYF	TGTGCCAGTAGTATAGGGAAGGGGGGAGGTGGCAAAAACATTCAGTACTTC
.	13	TRBV18	TRBJ1-2	.	CASSFDSLPVYTF	TGTGCCAGCTCATTCGACAGCCTCCCGGTCTACACCTTC
.	16	TRBV12-2	TRBJ2-7	.	CASRPPGGSTPYEQYF	TGTGCAAGTCGCCCCCCAGGGGGGAGCACGCCCTACGAGCAGTACTTC
.	12	TRBV11-1	TRBJ2-2	many	CASSKSTGELFF	TGTGCCAGCAGCAAATCGACCGGGGAGCTGTTTTTT
.	12	TRBV18	TRBJ2-7	.	CASSPQGLEQYF	TGTGCCAGCTCACCACAGGGCCTCGAGCAGTACTTC
TRBD1	14	TRBV2	TRBJ2-7	.	CASSKGTGAYEQYF	TGTGCCAGCAGTAAGGGGACAGGGGCCTACGAGCAGTACTTC
.	15	TRBV18	TRBJ1-1	.	CASSRTADLNTEAFF	TGTGCCAGCTCAAGAACAGCCGACCTGAACACTGAAGCTTTCTTT
.	14	TRBV5-1	TRBJ1-1	.	CASSLAGSYTEAFF	TGCGCCAGCAGCTTGGCCGGGAGTTACACTGAAGCTTTCTTT
.	14	TRBV27	TRBJ1-5	.	CASSLEGFGQPQHF	TGTGCCAGCAGTTTAGAGGGGTTTGGGCAGCCCCAGCATTTT
TRBD2	16	TRBV7-2	TRBJ2-1	.	CASRKRSGSSYNEQFF	TGTGCCAGCAGGAAACGTAGCGGGAGCTCCTACAATGAGCAGTTCTTC
TRBD2	12	TRBV10-1	TRBJ2-1	once	CASRVAGGPGFF	TGCGCCAGCAGAGTAGCGGGAGGGCCTGGGTTCTTC
TRBD1	14	TRBV29-1	TRBJ2-3	.	CSVGRDSAFDTQYF	TGCAGCGTTGGACGGGACAGCGCATTCGATACGCAGTATTTT
TRBD2	16	TRBV15	TRBJ2-6	.	CATSRGGGLGANVLTF	TGTGCCACCAGCAGAGGCGGGGGGCTTGGGGCCAACGTCCTGACTTTC
.	11	TRBV10-2	TRBJ2-7	few	CASSDSVEQYF	TGCGCCAGCAGTGATTCTGTCGAGCAGTACTTC
.	14	TRBV5-4	TRBJ2-7	.	CASSLAGAHYEQYF	TGTGCCAGCAGCTTGGCAGGGGCCCACTACGAGCAGTACTTC
TRBD2	13	TRBV11-2	TRBJ2-5	.	CASSRTRGETQYF	TGTGCCAGCAGCCGGACTAGGGGAGAGACCCAGTACTTC
.	15	TRBV5-6	TRBJ1-3	.	CASSPPHGEGNTIYF	TGTGCCAGCAGCCCTCCCCACGGGGAGGGAAACACCATATATTTT
.	18	TRBV19	TRBJ2-1	.	CASSIDPPAGRSYNEQFF	TGTGCCAGTAGTATAGACCCCCCCGCGGGACGCTCCTACAATGAGCAGTTCTTC
TRBD1	15	TRBV5-5	TRBJ2-7	once	CASSPVAGTARPWHF	TGTGCCAGCAGCCCCGTGGCCGGGACAGCGCGGCCCTGGCACTTC
.	15	TRBV5-1	TRBJ2-6	.	CASSAEYSGANVLTF	TGCGCCAGCAGCGCTGAGTACTCTGGGGCCAACGTCCTGACTTTC
.	15	TRBV27	TRBJ2-3	.	CASSPHRTTTDTQYF	TGTGCCAGCAGTCCACACAGGACTACCACAGATACGCAGTATTTT
TRBD2	16	TRBV4-1	TRBJ2-1	once	CASRNLGGRTYNEQFF	TGCGCCAGCAGAAACTTGGGCGGGAGGACCTACAATGAGCAGTTCTTC
TRBD2	19	TRBV7-9	TRBJ2-1	.	CASSSGQTPGLARYNEQFF	TGTGCCAGCAGCTCGGGACAGACACCGGGACTAGCGAGATACAATGAGCAGTTCTTC
TRBD1	14	TRBV6-1	TRBJ2-7	.	CASRWTGNHYEQYF	TGTGCCAGCAGGTGGACAGGGAATCATTACGAGCAGTACTTC
.	13	TRBV4-3	TRBJ2-7	.	CASSRDTSYEQYF	TGCGCCAGCAGCCGGGACACCTCCTACGAGCAGTACTTC
TRBD1	13	TRBV25-1	TRBJ2-7	.	CASIRTGGYEQYF	TGTGCCAGCATTCGGACAGGGGGGTACGAGCAGTACTTC
.	13	TRBV2	TRBJ2-6	.	CASEPAGANVLTF	TGTGCCAGCGAACCGGCTGGGGCCAACGTCCTGACTTTC
TRBD1	13	TRBV6-4	TRBJ2-3	.	CASGQGVTDTQYF	TGTGCCAGCGGACAGGGGGTCACAGATACGCAGTATTTT
.	13	TRBV6-6	TRBJ2-5	.	CASSTDPRETQYF	TGTGCCAGCAGTACTGACCCCCGCGAGACCCAGTACTTC
TRBD1	13	TRBV6-6	TRBJ2-7	.	CASSRDSRNEQYF	TGTGCCAGCAGTCGGGACAGTAGGAACGAGCAGTACTTC
TRBD1	15	TRBV7-9	TRBJ1-5	.	CASSLAGTGIVPQHF	TGTGCCAGCAGCTTAGCCGGGACAGGGATTGTGCCCCAGCATTTT
.	17	TRBV19	TRBJ1-3	.	CASIRGLQEIVGNTIYF	TGTGCCAGCATAAGAGGTTTGCAGGAGATCGTTGGAAACACCATATATTTT
.	14	TRBV4-1	TRBJ2-3	.	CASSQGEGTDTQYF	TGCGCCAGCAGCCAGGGGGAGGGCACAGATACGCAGTATTTT
TRBD2	14	TRBV7-2	TRBJ2-7	.	CASSPVVAGGQLYF	TGTGCCAGCAGCCCCGTTGTAGCGGGAGGCCAGCTGTACTTC
.	14	TRBV19	TRBJ2-1	.	CASRRGGGYNEQFF	TGTGCCAGTAGGCGGGGTGGGGGGTACAATGAGCAGTTCTTC
TRBD1	17	TRBV19	TRBJ2-7	.	CASSIVVGQDRSYEQYF	TGTGCCAGTAGTATAGTCGTGGGACAGGATCGCTCCTACGAGCAGTACTTC
TRBD1	14	TRBV16	TRBJ1-2	.	CASSRADRGSGYTF	TGTGCCAGCAGCCGAGCGGACAGGGGATCTGGCTACACCTTC
.	14	TRBV7-2	TRBJ1-2	few	CASRPRTGASGYTF	TGTGCCAGCAGACCAAGAACGGGGGCGAGTGGCTACACCTTC
.	14	TRBV19	TRBJ2-7	.	CASSGGYDSYEQYF	TGTGCCAGTTCCGGGGGTTATGATTCCTACGAGCAGTACTTC
.	12	TRBV19	TRBJ1-2	once	CASSGVNYGYTF	TGTGCCAGTAGCGGGGTTAACTATGGCTACACCTTC
.	16	TRBV28	TRBJ1-1	.	CASSHNYGSGLTEAFF	TGTGCCAGCAGCCATAACTATGGATCAGGGCTCACTGAAGCTTTCTTT
.	15	TRBV6-6	TRBJ1-5	few	CASSYTGQSNQPQHF	TGTGCCAGCAGTTACACCGGACAGTCCAATCAGCCCCAGCATTTT
.	15	TRBV28	TRBJ2-7	.	CASRLHSGTSYEQYF	TGTGCCAGCAGACTCCATAGCGGAACGTCCTACGAGCAGTACTTC